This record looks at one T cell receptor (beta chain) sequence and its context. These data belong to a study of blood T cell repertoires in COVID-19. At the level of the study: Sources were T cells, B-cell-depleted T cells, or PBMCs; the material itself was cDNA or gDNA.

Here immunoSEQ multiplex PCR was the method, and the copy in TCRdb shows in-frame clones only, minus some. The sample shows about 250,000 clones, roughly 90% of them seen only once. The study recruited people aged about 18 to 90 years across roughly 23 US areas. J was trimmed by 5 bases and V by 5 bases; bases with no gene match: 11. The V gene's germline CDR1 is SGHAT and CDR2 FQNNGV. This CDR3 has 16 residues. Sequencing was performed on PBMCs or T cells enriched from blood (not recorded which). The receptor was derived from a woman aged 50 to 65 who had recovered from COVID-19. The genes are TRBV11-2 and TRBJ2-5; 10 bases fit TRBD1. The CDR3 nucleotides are TGTGCCAGCAGCCAGACGGGCGGGACAGGGGTTGAGACCCAGTACTTC. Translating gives CASSQTGGTGVETQYF. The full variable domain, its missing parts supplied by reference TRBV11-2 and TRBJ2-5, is EAGVAQSPRYKIIEKRQSVAFWCNPISGHATLYWYQQILGQGPKLLIQFQNNGVVDDSQLPKDRFSAERLKGVDSTLKIQPAKLEDSAVYLCASSQTGGTGVETQYFGPGTRLLVL.